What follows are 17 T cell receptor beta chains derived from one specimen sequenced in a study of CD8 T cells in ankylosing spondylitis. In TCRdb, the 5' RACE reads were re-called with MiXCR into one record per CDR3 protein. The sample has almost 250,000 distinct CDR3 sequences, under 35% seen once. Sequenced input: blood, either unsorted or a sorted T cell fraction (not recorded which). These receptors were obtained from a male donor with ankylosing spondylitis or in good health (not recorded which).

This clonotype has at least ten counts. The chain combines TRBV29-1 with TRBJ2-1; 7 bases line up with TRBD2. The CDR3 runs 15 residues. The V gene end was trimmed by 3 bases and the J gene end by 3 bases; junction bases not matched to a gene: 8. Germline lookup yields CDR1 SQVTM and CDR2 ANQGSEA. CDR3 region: CSVDDGGGIYNEQFF. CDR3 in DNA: TGCAGCGTTGATGACGGCGGGGGTATCTACAATGAGCAGTTCTTC.

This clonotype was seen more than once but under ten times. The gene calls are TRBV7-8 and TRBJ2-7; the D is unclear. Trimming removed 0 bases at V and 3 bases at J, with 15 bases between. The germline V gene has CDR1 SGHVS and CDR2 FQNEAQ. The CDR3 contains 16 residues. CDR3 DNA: TGTGCCAGCAGCTTAGCGGGTGAGACACCTAGCTACGAGCAGTACTTC. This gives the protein CASSLAGETPSYEQYF.

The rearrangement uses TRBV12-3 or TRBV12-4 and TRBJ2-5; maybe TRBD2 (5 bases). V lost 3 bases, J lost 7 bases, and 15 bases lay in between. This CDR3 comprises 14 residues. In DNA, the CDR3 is TGTGCCAGCAGTTTTGAAGGGCCGGCGGGGACCCAGTACTTC. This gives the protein CASSFEGPAGTQYF.

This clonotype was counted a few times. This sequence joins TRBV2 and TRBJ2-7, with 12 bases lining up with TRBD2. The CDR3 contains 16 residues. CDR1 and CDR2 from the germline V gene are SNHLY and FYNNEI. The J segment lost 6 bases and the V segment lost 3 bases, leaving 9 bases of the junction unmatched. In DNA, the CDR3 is TGTGCCAGCAGTGACGGAAGACTAGCGGGGGTTCGCGAGCAGTACTTC. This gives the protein CASSDGRLAGVREQYF. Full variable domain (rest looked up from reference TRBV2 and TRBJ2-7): EPEVTQTPSHQVTQMGQEVILRCVPISNHLYFYWYRQILGQKVEFLVSFYNNEISEKSEIFDDQFSVERPDGSNFTLKIRSTKLEDSAMYFCASSDGRLAGVREQYFGPGTRLTVT.

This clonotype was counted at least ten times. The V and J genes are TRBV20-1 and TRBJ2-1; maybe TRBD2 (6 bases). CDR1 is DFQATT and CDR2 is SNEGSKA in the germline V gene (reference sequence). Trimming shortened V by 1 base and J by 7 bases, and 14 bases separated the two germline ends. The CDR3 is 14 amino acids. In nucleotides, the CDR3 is TGCAGTGCTAGAGCCCCGCGGGGTGGGAATGAGCAGTTCTTC. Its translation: CSARAPRGGNEQFF.

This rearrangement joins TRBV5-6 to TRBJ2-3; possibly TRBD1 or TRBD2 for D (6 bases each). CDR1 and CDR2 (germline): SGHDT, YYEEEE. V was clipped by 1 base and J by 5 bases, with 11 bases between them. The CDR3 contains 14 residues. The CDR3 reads CASSLLQGGDTQYF. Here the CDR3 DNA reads TGTGCCAGCAGCTTGCTACAGGGAGGAGATACGCAGTATTTT.

The CDR3 DNA reads as TGCAGCGCCCTAGGGCGGACCTACAATGAGCAGTTCTTC. Residues: CSALGRTYNEQFF. This chain uses TRBV29-1 with TRBJ2-1; D is unresolved. This CDR3 has 13 residues. Trimming removed 7 bases at V and 2 bases at J, with 12 bases between. Germline V gene data show CDR1 as SQVTM and CDR2 as ANQGSEA.

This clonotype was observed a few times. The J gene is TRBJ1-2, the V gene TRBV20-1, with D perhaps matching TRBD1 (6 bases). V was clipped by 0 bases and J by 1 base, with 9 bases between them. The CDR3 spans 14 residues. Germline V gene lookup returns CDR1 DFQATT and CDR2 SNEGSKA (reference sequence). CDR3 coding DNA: TGCAGTGCTAGAGATCAGGGGATTAACTATGGCTACACCTTC. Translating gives CSARDQGINYGYTF.

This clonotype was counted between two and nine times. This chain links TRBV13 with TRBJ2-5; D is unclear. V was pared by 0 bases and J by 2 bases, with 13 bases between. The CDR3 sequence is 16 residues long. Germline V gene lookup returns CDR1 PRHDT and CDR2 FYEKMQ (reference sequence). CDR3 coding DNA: TGTGCCAGCAGCTTAGGCCTAATCCCCACTCAAGAGACCCAGTACTTC. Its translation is CASSLGLIPTQETQYF.

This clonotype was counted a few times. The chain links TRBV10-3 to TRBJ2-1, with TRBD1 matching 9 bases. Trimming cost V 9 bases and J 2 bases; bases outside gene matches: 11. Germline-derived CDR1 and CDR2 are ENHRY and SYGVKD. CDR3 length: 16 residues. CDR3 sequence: CAIAGTGRGTYNEQFF. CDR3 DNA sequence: TGTGCCATTGCCGGGACAGGGAGGGGAACCTACAATGAGCAGTTCTTC.

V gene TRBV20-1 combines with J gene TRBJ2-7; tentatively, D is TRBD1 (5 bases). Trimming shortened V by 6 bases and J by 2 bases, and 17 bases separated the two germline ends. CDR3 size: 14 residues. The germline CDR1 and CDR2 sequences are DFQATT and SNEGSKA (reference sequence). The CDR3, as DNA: TGCAGTGCCCCACCGAGGACAAGGACCTACGAGCAGTACTTC. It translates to CSAPPRTRTYEQYF.

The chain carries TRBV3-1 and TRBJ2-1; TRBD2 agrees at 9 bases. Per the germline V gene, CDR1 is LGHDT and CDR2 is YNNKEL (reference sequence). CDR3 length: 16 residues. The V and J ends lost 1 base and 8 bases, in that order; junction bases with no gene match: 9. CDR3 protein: CASSQVPASGVDEQFF. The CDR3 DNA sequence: TGTGCCAGCAGCCAAGTCCCAGCTAGCGGGGTTGATGAGCAGTTCTTC.

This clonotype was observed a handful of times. CDR3 bases: TGTGCCAGCAGCCAGTCGGGACAGGACGGGGTGGATACGCAGTATTTT. Protein: CASSQSGQDGVDTQYF. This chain connects TRBV4-2 to TRBJ2-3, with TRBD1 identical over 8 bases. This CDR3 is 16 amino acids long. CDR1 and CDR2 (germline): LGHNA, YNFKEQ. V shed 3 bases and J 6 bases; nucleotides not matched to a gene: 11.

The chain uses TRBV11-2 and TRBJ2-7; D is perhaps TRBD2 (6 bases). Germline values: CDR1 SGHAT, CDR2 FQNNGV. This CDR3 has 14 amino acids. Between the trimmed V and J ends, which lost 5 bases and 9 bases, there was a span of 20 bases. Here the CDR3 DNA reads TGTGCCAGCAGCCTCGGGACTGTCCAATTCGGGCAGTACTTC. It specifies CASSLGTVQFGQYF. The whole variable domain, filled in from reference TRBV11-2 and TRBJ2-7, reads EAGVAQSPRYKIIEKRQSVAFWCNPISGHATLYWYQQILGQGPKLLIQFQNNGVVDDSQLPKDRFSAERLKGVDSTLKIQPAKLEDSAVYLCASSLGTVQFGQYFGPGTRLTVT.

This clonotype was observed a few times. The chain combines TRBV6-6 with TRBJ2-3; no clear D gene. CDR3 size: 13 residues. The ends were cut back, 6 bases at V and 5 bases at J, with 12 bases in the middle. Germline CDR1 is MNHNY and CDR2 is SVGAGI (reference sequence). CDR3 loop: CASRPQAGDTQYF. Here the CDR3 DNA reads TGTGCCAGCAGACCCCAAGCCGGAGATACGCAGTATTTT.

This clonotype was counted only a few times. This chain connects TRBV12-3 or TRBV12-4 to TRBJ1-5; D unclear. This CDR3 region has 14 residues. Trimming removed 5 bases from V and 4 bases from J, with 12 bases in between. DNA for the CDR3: TGTGCCAGCAGTCCGGGTCTCCAAAATCAGCCCCAGCATTTT. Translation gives CASSPGLQNQPQHF.

CDR3 region: CSAGEGGNYGYTF. The DNA for the CDR3 is TGCAGTGCAGGAGAGGGGGGGAACTATGGCTACACCTTC. This chain links TRBV20-1 with TRBJ1-2; D is perhaps TRBD1 (6 bases). Germline lookup yields CDR1 DFQATT and CDR2 SNEGSKA (reference sequence). Deletions cut 6 bases from V and 2 bases from J, with 13 bases between. The CDR3 contains 13 residues.